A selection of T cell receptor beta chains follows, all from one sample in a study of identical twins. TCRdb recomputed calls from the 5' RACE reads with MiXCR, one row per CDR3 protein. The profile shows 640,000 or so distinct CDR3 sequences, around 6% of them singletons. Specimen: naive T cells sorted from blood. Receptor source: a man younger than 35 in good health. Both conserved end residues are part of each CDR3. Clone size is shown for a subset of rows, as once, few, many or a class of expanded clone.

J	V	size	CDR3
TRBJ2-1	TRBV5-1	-	CASSLEGTSRYNEQFF
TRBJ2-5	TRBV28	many	CASSLNPAVVQETQYF
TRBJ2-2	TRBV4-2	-	CASSLGHENTGELFF
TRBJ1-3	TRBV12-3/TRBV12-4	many	CASSSGAGNTIYF
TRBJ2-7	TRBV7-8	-	CASSPTSVNSYEQYF
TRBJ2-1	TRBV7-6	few	CASSLMGQGEQFF
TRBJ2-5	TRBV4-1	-	CASSQAAGETQYF
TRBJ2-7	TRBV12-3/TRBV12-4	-	CASSLEGPAYEQYF
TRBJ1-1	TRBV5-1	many	CASRRGLTEAFF
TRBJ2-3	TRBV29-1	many	CSVSGTSGITDTQYF
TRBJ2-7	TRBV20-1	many	CSARGGSGSKSYEQYF
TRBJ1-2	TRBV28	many	CASSLGGRHGYTF
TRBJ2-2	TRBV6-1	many	CASKQGPSYTGELFF
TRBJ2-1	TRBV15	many	CATSRASGNEQFF
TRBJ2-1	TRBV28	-	CASSPRPGLAITYNEQFF
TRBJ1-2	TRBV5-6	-	CASSLQQADYGYTF
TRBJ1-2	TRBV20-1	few	CSANPLRGGYGYTF
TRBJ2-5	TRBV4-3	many	CASSRTLQETQYF
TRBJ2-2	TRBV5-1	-	CASSYYSGNTGELFF
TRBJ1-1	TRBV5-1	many	CASSFLPGRVEAFF
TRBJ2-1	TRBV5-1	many	CASSPGLAAGSNEQFF
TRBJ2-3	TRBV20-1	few	CSAKRTSGTADTQYF
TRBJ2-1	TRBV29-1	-	CSARDRLAGGEQFF
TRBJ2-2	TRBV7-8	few	CASTVRGTGELFF
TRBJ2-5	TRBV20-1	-	CSAKGLLRTAREETQYF
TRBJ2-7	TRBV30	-	CAWSPGSYEQYF
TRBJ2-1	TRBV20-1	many	CSAAGTVFYNEQFF
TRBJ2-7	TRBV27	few	CASSWGRWGDYEQYF
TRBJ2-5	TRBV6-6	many	CATSDGSQETQYF
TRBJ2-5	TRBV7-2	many	CASSPDRIETQYF
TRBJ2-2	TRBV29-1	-	CSVPMGQGVTGELFF
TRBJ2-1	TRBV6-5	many	CASSYSSGGSYNEQFF
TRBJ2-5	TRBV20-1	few	CSANSLLTYQETQYF
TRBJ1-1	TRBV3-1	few	CASSQDDLMNTEAFF
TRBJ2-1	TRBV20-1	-	CSAATSGSNEQFF
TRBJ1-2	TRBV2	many	CASNLDGLRGYTF
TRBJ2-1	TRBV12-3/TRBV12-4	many	CASSLGGRGTEFF
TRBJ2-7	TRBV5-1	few	CASSYLGLAGVKYEQYF
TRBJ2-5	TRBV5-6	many	CASSLRGVGETQYF
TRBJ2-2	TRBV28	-	CASTPSRGPAATGELFF
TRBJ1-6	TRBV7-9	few	CASSYHTGHPMQSPLHF
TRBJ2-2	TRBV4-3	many	CASSQDLGGHGELFF
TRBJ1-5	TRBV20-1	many	CSAWDGVSNQPQHF
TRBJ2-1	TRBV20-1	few	CSAGGPNGGVYNEQFF
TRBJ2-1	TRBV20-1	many	CSAPTSGRARNNEQFF
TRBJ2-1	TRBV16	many	CASSQSLASGLEGEQFF
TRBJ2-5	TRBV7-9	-	CASSLQEYQETQYF
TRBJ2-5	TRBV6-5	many	CASSYSLTGGLLEETQYF
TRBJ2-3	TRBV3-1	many	CASSQGETTQYF
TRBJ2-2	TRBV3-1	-	CASSPRAGPTGELFF
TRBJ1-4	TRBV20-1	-	CSARVPGGINEKLFF